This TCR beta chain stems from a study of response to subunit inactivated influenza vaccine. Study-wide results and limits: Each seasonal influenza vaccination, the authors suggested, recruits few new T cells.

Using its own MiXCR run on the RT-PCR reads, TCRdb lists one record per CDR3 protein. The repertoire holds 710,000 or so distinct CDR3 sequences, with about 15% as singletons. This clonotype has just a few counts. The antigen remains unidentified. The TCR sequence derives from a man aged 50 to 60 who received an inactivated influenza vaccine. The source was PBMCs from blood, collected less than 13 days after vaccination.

CDR3 in amino acids: CASSSLAGEDTQYF. The CDR3 DNA reads TGTGCCAGCAGTTCCCTAGCGGGGGAAGATACGCAGTATTTT. The V and J genes are TRBV6-2 or TRBV6-3 and TRBJ2-3, with TRBD2 identical over 10 bases. The CDR3 has 14 amino acids. Germline CDR1 and CDR2: MNHEY and SVGEGT. The trim removed 4 bases at V and 5 bases at J, leaving 3 bases unmatched.